This T cell receptor (beta chain) was observed in a study of T cell responses to AZD1222 COVID-19 vaccine. Findings and caveats of the study: Unmutated variant regions are reportedly targeted by nearly half of spike-specific TCRs. Females outnumbered males among donors, who were mostly white British; clonal diversity was possibly underestimated. Repertoires were sampled only after the peak T cell response.

With respect to this clone: Its antigen is as yet unknown.

Some clones are missing from TCRdb's copy, which holds only in-frame ones; the method was immunoSEQ multiplex PCR. The sample includes more than 100,000 clones, about 90% seen only once; the top ten take 4% to 6%. The germline CDR1 and CDR2 sequences are SNHLY and FYNNEI. The V gene lost 6 bases and the J gene lost 3 bases, with 14 bases spanning the gap. The CDR3 is 14 amino acids. This TCR was sampled from an adult in good health. The genes are TRBV2 and TRBJ1-2; D may be TRBD1 (5 bases). The sequenced sample was peripheral blood, obtained on day 0 of AZD1222 vaccination. CDR3 in DNA: TGTGCCAGCAGCCGACAGACGGTTGACTATGGCTACACCTTC. Translating it yields CASSRQTVDYGYTF.